Listed below are T cell receptor beta chains from one sample, sequenced in a study of cytomegalovirus exposure and HLA in healthy donors. Measured with immunoSEQ multiplex PCR; TCRdb has only the in-frame clones, and not every one. The sample consists of around 150,000 clones, approximately 61% of them appearing once. The source material was PBMCs. The receptors come from a human donor in good health. The CDR3 runs from the conserved cysteine through the conserved F or W. D genes are given only for firm matches. Only some rows state a clone size, as once, few, many or a class for expanded clones.

d_gene: -
abundance: -
v_gene: TRBV5-1
j_gene: TRBJ2-3
CDR3aa: CASSLVRATSTDTQYF
CDR3nt: TGCGCCAGCAGCTTAGTGCGCGCGACTAGCACAGATACGCAGTATTTT

d_gene: TRBD1
abundance: few
v_gene: TRBV18
j_gene: TRBJ2-2
CDR3aa: CASSPRQGDTGELFF
CDR3nt: TGTGCCAGCTCACCGAGACAGGGTGACACCGGGGAGCTGTTTTTT

d_gene: TRBD2
abundance: -
v_gene: TRBV19
j_gene: TRBJ2-1
CDR3aa: CASSIGLPGLAGLSSYNEQFF
CDR3nt: TGTGCCAGTAGTATAGGCCTACCGGGACTAGCGGGCCTAAGCTCCTACAATGAGCAGTTCTTC

d_gene: TRBD1
abundance: -
v_gene: TRBV10-3
j_gene: TRBJ2-7
CDR3aa: CAISDSTGGYEQYF
CDR3nt: TGTGCCATCAGTGATAGCACAGGGGGCTACGAGCAGTACTTC

d_gene: -
abundance: -
v_gene: TRBV7-9
j_gene: TRBJ1-2
CDR3aa: CASSLEDRGGYTF
CDR3nt: TGTGCCAGCAGCTTAGAGGACAGAGGCGGCTACACCTTC

d_gene: TRBD2
abundance: -
v_gene: TRBV9
j_gene: TRBJ2-5
CDR3aa: CASSVTSGSRETQYF
CDR3nt: TGTGCCAGCAGCGTTACTAGCGGGAGTAGAGAGACCCAGTACTTC

d_gene: -
abundance: -
v_gene: TRBV6-1
j_gene: TRBJ2-7
CDR3aa: CASSEGGHPTYEQYF
CDR3nt: TGTGCCAGCAGTGAAGGGGGCCACCCAACCTACGAGCAGTACTTC

d_gene: TRBD1
abundance: -
v_gene: TRBV5-1
j_gene: TRBJ2-3
CDR3aa: CASSSRGQGVADTQYF
CDR3nt: TGCGCCAGCAGCTCCCGGGGACAGGGGGTGGCAGATACGCAGTATTTT

d_gene: -
abundance: -
v_gene: TRBV7-2
j_gene: TRBJ1-5
CDR3aa: CASGGRLGNQPQHF
CDR3nt: TGTGCCAGCGGTGGGAGGTTGGGCAATCAGCCCCAGCATTTT

d_gene: -
abundance: -
v_gene: TRBV20-1
j_gene: TRBJ2-5
CDR3aa: CSARIETQYF
CDR3nt: TGCAGTGCGCGTATTGAGACCCAGTACTTC

d_gene: -
abundance: -
v_gene: TRBV27
j_gene: TRBJ1-2
CDR3aa: CASSFGPGDGYNF
CDR3nt: TGTGCCAGCAGTTTCGGACCCGGGGATGGCTACAACTTC

d_gene: -
abundance: -
v_gene: TRBV5-1
j_gene: TRBJ2-7
CDR3aa: CASSLDGTSPYEQYF
CDR3nt: TGCGCCAGCAGCTTGGACGGGACAAGTCCTTACGAGCAGTACTTC

d_gene: TRBD2
abundance: -
v_gene: TRBV27
j_gene: TRBJ2-1
CDR3aa: CASVQAGGLIYEQFF
CDR3nt: TGTGCCAGCGTACAAGCGGGAGGGCTAATCTATGAGCAGTTCTTC

d_gene: TRBD1
abundance: few
v_gene: TRBV19
j_gene: TRBJ2-1
CDR3aa: CASKTGTEYNEQFF
CDR3nt: TGTGCCAGTAAAACCGGGACAGAGTACAATGAGCAGTTCTTC

d_gene: -
abundance: -
v_gene: TRBV28
j_gene: TRBJ1-5
CDR3aa: CASSLTGRQPQHF
CDR3nt: TGTGCCAGCAGTTTAACAGGGCGTCAGCCCCAGCATTTT

d_gene: -
abundance: -
v_gene: TRBV5-4
j_gene: TRBJ2-1
CDR3aa: CASSLQLYNEQFF
CDR3nt: TGTGCCAGCAGCTTGCAACTTTACAATGAGCAGTTCTTC

d_gene: TRBD1
abundance: -
v_gene: TRBV9
j_gene: TRBJ2-3
CDR3aa: CASTRTGGSADTQYF
CDR3nt: TGTGCCAGCACCCGGACAGGGGGTTCGGCAGATACGCAGTATTTT

d_gene: -
abundance: -
v_gene: TRBV5-4
j_gene: TRBJ1-3
CDR3aa: CASRRAGSGNTIYF
CDR3nt: TGTGCCAGCAGGAGGGCGGGCTCTGGAAACACCATATATTTT

d_gene: -
abundance: -
v_gene: TRBV6-6
j_gene: TRBJ1-6
CDR3aa: CASSYFSIKGSLLHF
CDR3nt: TGTGCCAGCAGTTACTTCTCTATAAAAGGGAGTCTCCTCCACTTT

d_gene: TRBD2
abundance: -
v_gene: TRBV2
j_gene: TRBJ2-2
CDR3aa: CASSELGLANTGELFF
CDR3nt: TGTGCCAGCAGTGAATTGGGACTAGCGAACACCGGGGAGCTGTTTTTT

d_gene: -
abundance: -
v_gene: TRBV5-1
j_gene: TRBJ2-2
CDR3aa: CASSLPQRPGELFF
CDR3nt: TGCGCCAGCAGCCTACCCCAGCGGCCCGGGGAGCTGTTTTTT

d_gene: -
abundance: -
v_gene: TRBV5-6
j_gene: TRBJ1-4
CDR3aa: CASARREHNEKLFF
CDR3nt: TGTGCCAGCGCCCGTAGGGAGCATAATGAAAAACTGTTTTTT

d_gene: TRBD1
abundance: -
v_gene: TRBV5-6
j_gene: TRBJ1-5
CDR3aa: CASSLFGTEGNQPQHF
CDR3nt: TGTGCCAGCAGCTTGTTCGGGACAGAGGGCAATCAGCCCCAGCATTTT

d_gene: TRBD1
abundance: -
v_gene: TRBV15
j_gene: TRBJ2-1
CDR3aa: CATSKDRGLGNEQFF
CDR3nt: TGTGCCACCAGCAAAGACAGGGGGCTGGGGAATGAGCAGTTCTTC